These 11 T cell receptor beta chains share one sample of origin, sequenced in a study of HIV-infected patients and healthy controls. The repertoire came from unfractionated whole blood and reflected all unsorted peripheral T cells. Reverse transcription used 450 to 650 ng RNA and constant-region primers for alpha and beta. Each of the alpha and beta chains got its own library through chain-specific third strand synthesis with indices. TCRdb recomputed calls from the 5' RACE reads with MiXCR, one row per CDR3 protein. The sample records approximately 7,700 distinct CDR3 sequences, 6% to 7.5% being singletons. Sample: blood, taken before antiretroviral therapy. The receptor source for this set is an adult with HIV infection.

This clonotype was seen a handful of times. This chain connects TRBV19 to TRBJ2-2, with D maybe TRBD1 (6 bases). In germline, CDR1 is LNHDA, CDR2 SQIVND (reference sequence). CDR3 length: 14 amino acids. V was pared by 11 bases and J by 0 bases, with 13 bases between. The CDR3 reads CAGQDRPNTGELFF. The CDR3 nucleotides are TGTGCCGGCCAGGACAGACCGAACACCGGGGAGCTGTTTTTT.

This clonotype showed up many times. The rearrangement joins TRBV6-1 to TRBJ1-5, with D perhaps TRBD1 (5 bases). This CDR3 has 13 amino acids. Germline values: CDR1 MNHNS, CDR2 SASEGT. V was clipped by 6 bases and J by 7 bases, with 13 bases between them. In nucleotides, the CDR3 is TGTGCCAGCAGCCGGGACTTTAACCAGCCCCAGCATTTT. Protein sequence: CASSRDFNQPQHF.

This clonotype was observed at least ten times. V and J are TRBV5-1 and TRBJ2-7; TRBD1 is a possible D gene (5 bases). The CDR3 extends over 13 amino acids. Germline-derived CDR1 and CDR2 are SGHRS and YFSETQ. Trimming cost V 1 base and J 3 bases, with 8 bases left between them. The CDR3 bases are TGCGCCAGCAGCTTGTCAGGGAACTACGAGCAGTACGTC. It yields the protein CASSLSGNYEQYV.

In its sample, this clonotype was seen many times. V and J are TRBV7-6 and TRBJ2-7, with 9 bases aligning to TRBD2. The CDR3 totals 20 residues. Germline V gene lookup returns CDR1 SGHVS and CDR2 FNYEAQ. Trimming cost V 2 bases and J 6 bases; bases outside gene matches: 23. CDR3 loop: CASSLTRQKGLAGFCREQYF. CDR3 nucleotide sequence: TGTGCCAGCAGCTTAACGCGCCAAAAAGGCCTAGCGGGGTTCTGTCGCGAGCAGTACTTC.

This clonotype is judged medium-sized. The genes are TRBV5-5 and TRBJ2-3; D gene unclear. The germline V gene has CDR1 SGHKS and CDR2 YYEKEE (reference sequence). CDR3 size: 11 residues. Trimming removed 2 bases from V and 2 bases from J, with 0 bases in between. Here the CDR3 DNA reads TGTGCCAGCAGCTTCACAGATACGCAGTATTTT. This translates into CASSFTDTQYF.

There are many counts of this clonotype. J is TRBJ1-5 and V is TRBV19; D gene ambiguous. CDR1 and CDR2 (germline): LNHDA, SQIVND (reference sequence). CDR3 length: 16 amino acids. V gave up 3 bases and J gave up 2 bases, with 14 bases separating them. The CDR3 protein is CASSMAATGGNQPQHF. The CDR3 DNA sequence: TGTGCCAGTAGTATGGCTGCAACCGGGGGCAATCAGCCCCAGCATTTT.

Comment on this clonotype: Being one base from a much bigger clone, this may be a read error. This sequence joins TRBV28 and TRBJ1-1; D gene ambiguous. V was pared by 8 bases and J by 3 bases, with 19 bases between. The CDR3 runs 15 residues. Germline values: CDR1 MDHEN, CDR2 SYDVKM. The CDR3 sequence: CASPAPGFMYTEAFF. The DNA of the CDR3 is TGTGCCAGCCCCGCCCCGGGGTTCATGTACACTGAAGCTTTCTTT. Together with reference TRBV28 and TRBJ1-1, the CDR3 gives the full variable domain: DVKVTQSSRYLVKRTGEKVFLECVQDMDHENMFWYRQDPGLGLRLIYFSYDVKMKEKGDIPEGYSVSREKKERFSLILESASTNQTSMYLCASPAPGFMYTEAFFGQGTRLTVV.

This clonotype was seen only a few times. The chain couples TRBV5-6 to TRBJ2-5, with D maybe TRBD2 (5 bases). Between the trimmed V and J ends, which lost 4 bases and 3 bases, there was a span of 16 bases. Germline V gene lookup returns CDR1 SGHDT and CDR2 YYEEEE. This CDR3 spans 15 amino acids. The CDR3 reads CASSLGATSKETQYF. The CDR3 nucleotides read TGTGCCAGCAGCCTGGGAGCCACCAGTAAAGAGACCCAGTACTTC.

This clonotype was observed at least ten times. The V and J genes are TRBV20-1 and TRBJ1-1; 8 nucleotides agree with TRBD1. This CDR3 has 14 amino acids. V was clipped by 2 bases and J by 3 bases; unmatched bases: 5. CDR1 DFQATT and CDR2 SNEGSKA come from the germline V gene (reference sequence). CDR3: CSARSGTGHTEAFF. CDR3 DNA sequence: TGCAGTGCTAGAAGTGGGACAGGCCACACTGAAGCTTTCTTT.

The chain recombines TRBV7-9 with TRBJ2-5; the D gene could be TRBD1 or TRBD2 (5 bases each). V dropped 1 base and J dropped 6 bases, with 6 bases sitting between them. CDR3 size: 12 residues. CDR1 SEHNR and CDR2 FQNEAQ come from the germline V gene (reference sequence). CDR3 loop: CASSLGGKTQYF. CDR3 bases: TGTGCCAGCAGCTTAGGGGGGAAGACCCAGTACTTC.

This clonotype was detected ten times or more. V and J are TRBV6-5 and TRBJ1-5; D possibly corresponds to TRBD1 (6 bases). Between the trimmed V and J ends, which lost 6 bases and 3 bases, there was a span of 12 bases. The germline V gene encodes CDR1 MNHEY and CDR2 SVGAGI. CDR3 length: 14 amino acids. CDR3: CASRRDRYNQPQHF. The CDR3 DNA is TGTGCCAGCAGACGCGACAGGTACAATCAGCCCCAGCATTTT.